Below are 28 T cell receptor beta chains sequenced from a single sample in a study of beta chain features in type 1 diabetes. Every bit of the isolated RNA underwent reverse transcription, so sequencing read expressed TCRB transcripts. Generated by immunoSEQ multiplex PCR, the TCRdb table keeps only in-frame clones and is missing some. The table records 430,000 or so clones, around 10% of them present only once. Material for sequencing was naive CD4+ T cells from blood. The receptor source for this set is a woman aged 18-35 years in good health.

The chain uses TRBV18 and TRBJ2-4; a possible D gene is TRBD1 (5 bases). The CDR3 is 13 amino acids. The V gene's germline CDR1 is KGHSH and CDR2 LQKENI. V was shortened by 3 bases and J by 10 bases, with 13 bases between the two germline ends. The CDR3 nucleotides are TGTGCCAGCTCACCCAGTGGGGCCGAAATTCAGTACTTC. Protein: CASSPSGAEIQYF. The entire variable domain, with the rest obtained from reference TRBV18 and TRBJ2-4, is as follows: NAGVMQNPRHLVRRRGQEARLRCSPMKGHSHVYWYRQLPEEGLKFMVYLQKENIIDESGMPKERFSAEFPKEGPSILRIQQVVRGDSAAYFCASSPSGAEIQYFGAGTRLSVL.

In this sample, this clone turned up a few times. An end of the junction differs from the germline gene, which may be a read error. The CDR3 nucleotides are TGTGCCAGCAACCCCACCGTAAGGCAGGGTATAGACTTC. Amino acids: CASNPTVRQGIDF. This chain uses TRBV7-9 with TRBJ2-5; tentative D call: TRBD1 (5 bases). The germline V gene encodes CDR1 SEHNR and CDR2 FQNEAQ (reference sequence). The CDR3 contains 13 residues.

This clone was detected only a few times. J is TRBJ1-5 and V is TRBV7-9, with D unclear. Germline loops: CDR1 SEHNR, CDR2 FQNEAQ (reference sequence). This CDR3 is built from 18 residues. V lost 1 base, J lost 2 bases, and 18 bases lay in between. CDR3 DNA sequence: TGTGCCAGCAGCTTAGAAAAATCCGGGATTTTGGGCAATCAGCCCCAGCATTTT. Its translation: CASSLEKSGILGNQPQHF.

This clone has just a few counts. The chain combines TRBV6-5 with TRBJ2-7, with TRBD2 matching 7 bases. J was trimmed by 3 bases and V by 2 bases; bases with no gene match: 7. CDR1 is MNHEY and CDR2 is SVGAGI in the germline V gene. The CDR3 runs 15 residues. CDR3 sequence: CASSYRVTGGYEQYF. CDR3 sequence (DNA): TGTGCCAGCAGTTACAGGGTTACGGGAGGCTACGAGCAGTACTTC.

V gene TRBV18 combines with J gene TRBJ2-1, with 12 bases aligning to TRBD2. This CDR3 region has 15 residues. The J segment lost 5 bases and the V segment lost 4 bases, leaving 3 bases of the junction unmatched. CDR1 KGHSH and CDR2 LQKENI come from the germline V gene. The CDR3 region has the DNA TGTGCCAGCTCACAACTAGCGGGAGGCAACAATGAGCAGTTCTTC. Its protein product is CASSQLAGGNNEQFF.

This clone was seen a few times. For the CDR3, the DNA is TGCAGCGTAACGGATGGGTGGGATCAGCCCCAGCATTTT. Translated, it gives CSVTDGWDQPQHF. The chain is built from TRBV29-1 and TRBJ1-5; D is unresolved. Germline V gene sequence: CDR1 SQVTM, CDR2 ANQGSEA. V was pared by 6 bases and J by 5 bases, with 14 bases between. CDR3 size: 13 residues.

This clone was seen a handful of times. This chain uses TRBV10-3 with TRBJ1-2; D might be TRBD1 (6 bases). Germline values: CDR1 ENHRY, CDR2 SYGVKD. V dropped 0 bases and J dropped 2 bases, with 10 bases sitting between them. The CDR3 has 15 amino acids. This CDR3 reads CAISESGTSNYGYTF. The CDR3 nucleotides read TGTGCCATCAGTGAGTCTGGGACATCGAACTATGGCTACACCTTC.

The rearrangement joins TRBV6-5 to TRBJ2-3; D perhaps matches TRBD2 (6 bases). The germline CDR1 and CDR2 sequences are MNHEY and SVGAGI. V lost 5 bases to trimming and J lost 0 bases, with 12 bases between them. The CDR3 has 15 residues. The CDR3 DNA sequence: TGTGCCAGCAGTCGGACGGGGGTTAGCACAGATACGCAGTATTTT. Amino acid sequence: CASSRTGVSTDTQYF.

There are a few counts of this clone. The CDR3 sequence: CASSSGGLSNQPQHF. The CDR3, as DNA: TGTGCCAGCAGCTCCGGGGGCTTGAGCAATCAGCCCCAGCATTTT. V is TRBV9 and J is TRBJ1-5; TRBD1 is a possible D gene (6 bases). The CDR3 runs 15 residues. Germline CDR1 reads SGDLS; CDR2 reads YYNGEE. Trimming removed 4 bases at V and 1 base at J, with 12 bases between.

The chain combines TRBV7-3 with TRBJ2-3; no definite D call. The CDR3 loop spans 14 amino acids. Germline V lookup: CDR1 SGHTA, CDR2 FQGTGA. The ends were cut back, 5 bases at V and 2 bases at J, with 11 bases in the middle. This CDR3 is CASSLRRDTDTQYF. Written as DNA, the CDR3 is TGTGCCAGCAGCCTAAGACGAGACACAGATACGCAGTATTTT. Full variable domain (outside the CDR3, taken from reference TRBV7-3 and TRBJ2-3): GAGVSQTPSNKVTEKGKYVELRCDPISGHTALYWYRQSLGQGPEFLIYFQGTGAADDSGLPNDRFFAVRPEGSVSTLKIQRTERGDSAVYLCASSLRRDTDTQYFGPGTRLTVL.

This rearrangement joins TRBV5-1 to TRBJ2-1; TRBD2 agrees at 11 bases. This CDR3 has 15 amino acids. Germline-derived CDR1 and CDR2 are SGHRS and YFSETQ. V was clipped by 2 bases and J by 7 bases; unmatched bases: 5. The CDR3 DNA follows: TGCGCCAGCAGCTTAACTAGCGGGAGACTGAATGAGCAGTTCTTC. Amino acids: CASSLTSGRLNEQFF.

The rearrangement joins TRBV6-6 to TRBJ2-3; weak D call: TRBD1 (6 bases). From germline, CDR1 is MNHNY and CDR2 SVGAGI (reference sequence). CDR3 size: 13 residues. The V and J ends lost 0 bases and 5 bases respectively, with 6 bases between them. The CDR3 loop is CASSYSGQDTQYF. The CDR3 coding sequence is TGTGCCAGCAGTTACTCGGGACAAGATACGCAGTATTTT.

This clone occurred many times. The chain recombines TRBV30 with TRBJ2-7, with 11 bases aligning to TRBD2. The CDR3 is 14 residues long. Germline CDR1 and CDR2: GTSNPN and SVGIG (reference sequence). V shed 1 base, J shed 2 bases, and the junction held 1 base outside the gene matches. CDR3 sequence reads: CAWSGLAGTYEQYF. CDR3 bases: TGTGCCTGGAGTGGACTAGCGGGAACCTACGAGCAGTACTTC.

The V call is TRBV7-2, the J call TRBJ2-3; tentatively, D is TRBD1 (6 bases). Germline V gives CDR1 SGHTA, CDR2 FQGNSA. With 4 bases removed from V and 5 bases from J, the gap between germline ends came to 13 bases. The CDR3 runs to 14 residues. The CDR3 reads CASSSGHRGDTQYF. The CDR3 DNA is TGTGCCAGCAGCTCGGGACACCGGGGAGATACGCAGTATTTT.

This clone was detected a few times. The J gene is TRBJ1-3, the V gene TRBV13; 9 bases are a match to TRBD1. The ends lost 1 base at V and 8 bases at J; junction bases unmatched: 12. Germline lookup yields CDR1 PRHDT and CDR2 FYEKMQ (reference sequence). CDR3 length equals 17 residues. CDR3 nucleotide sequence: TGTGCCAGCAGCTTAGCACAGGGGGCTAATCATCGGGACACCATATATTTT. Translating it yields CASSLAQGANHRDTIYF.

This clone was seen more than once but under ten times. The chain is built from TRBV7-2 and TRBJ2-1; weak D call: TRBD1 (5 bases). In germline, CDR1 is SGHTA, CDR2 FQGNSA. Trimming stripped 2 bases from V and 4 bases from J, with 12 bases between. The CDR3 has 15 residues. CDR3 protein: CASSLRGQGYNEQFF. For the CDR3, the DNA is TGTGCCAGCAGCTTAAGGGGCCAGGGTTACAATGAGCAGTTCTTC.

The chain joins TRBV19 to TRBJ1-1; perhaps TRBD1 as D (5 bases). Trimming removed 2 bases at V and 3 bases at J, with 13 bases between. CDR1 and CDR2 from the germline V gene are LNHDA and SQIVND (reference sequence). The CDR3 spans 15 residues. This CDR3 reads CASSISTGGYTEAFF. The CDR3, as DNA: TGTGCCAGTAGTATATCGACCGGGGGTTACACTGAAGCTTTCTTT.

This clone has a handful of counts. The chain combines TRBV14 with TRBJ2-7, with TRBD1 as a possible D gene (5 bases). Germline V gene sequence: CDR1 SGHDN, CDR2 FVKESK. The CDR3 sequence is 13 residues long. Trimming cost V 4 bases and J 7 bases, with 14 bases left between them. CDR3 sequence reads: CASSRTRVMEQYF. In DNA form, the CDR3 reads TGTGCCAGCAGCCGAACCAGGGTAATGGAGCAGTACTTC.

This sequence joins TRBV30 and TRBJ1-4; 10 bases are a match to TRBD1. Per germline, CDR1 GTSNPN and CDR2 SVGIG (reference sequence). CDR3 length: 15 residues. The junction had 5 bases not matched to a gene; V was cut back by 2 bases and J by 5 bases. CDR3 amino acids: CAWSRVGQGNEKLFF. Here the CDR3 DNA reads TGTGCCTGGAGTAGGGTGGGACAGGGGAATGAAAAACTGTTTTTT.

This clone has just a few counts. The genes are TRBV28 and TRBJ2-3; D remains ambiguous. This CDR3 comprises 14 residues. Germline values: CDR1 MDHEN, CDR2 SYDVKM. Trimming took off 5 bases at V and 6 bases at J, with 15 bases between the two ends. CDR3 in DNA: TGTGCCAGCAGTCCCCCCGTCCGTTTGGATACGCAGTATTTT. Translated, it gives CASSPPVRLDTQYF.

This clone was counted between two and nine times. The genes are TRBV9 and TRBJ2-3; tentatively, D is TRBD2 (6 bases). Germline CDR1 SGDLS, CDR2 YYNGEE. The CDR3 spans 16 residues. The V gene lost 0 bases and the J gene lost 0 bases, with 11 bases spanning the gap. CDR3 region: CASSVGSGTSTDTQYF. CDR3 nucleotides: TGTGCCAGCAGCGTAGGATCCGGGACTAGCACAGATACGCAGTATTTT.

In its sample, this clone was seen a few times. This chain joins TRBV2 and TRBJ1-6; D ambiguous. This CDR3 region has 14 residues. Germline V gene data show CDR1 as SNHLY and CDR2 as FYNNEI. Trimming took 3 bases from V and 9 from J, leaving 12 bases between them. The CDR3 sequence is CASSEVGGSSPLHF. The DNA for the CDR3 is TGTGCCAGCAGTGAGGTGGGAGGGAGTTCACCCCTCCACTTT. Together with reference TRBV2 and TRBJ1-6, the CDR3 gives the full variable domain: EPEVTQTPSHQVTQMGQEVILRCVPISNHLYFYWYRQILGQKVEFLVSFYNNEISEKSEIFDDQFSVERPDGSNFTLKIRSTKLEDSAMYFCASSEVGGSSPLHFGNGTRLTVT.

This clone turned up a few times. The chain recombines TRBV13 with TRBJ2-7; 9 positions agree with TRBD1. The CDR3 spans 15 residues. V lost 4 bases and J lost 2; bases outside the gene matches: 6. Germline V gives CDR1 PRHDT, CDR2 FYEKMQ (reference sequence). The DNA of the CDR3 is TGTGCCAGCAGCTACTCCGGGACAGGGCCCTACGAGCAGTACTTC. It is translated as CASSYSGTGPYEQYF.

This chain joins TRBV7-9 and TRBJ1-2; TRBD1 agrees at 9 bases. Unmatched junction bases numbered 5, after V lost 5 bases and J lost 4 bases. Germline CDR1 reads SEHNR; CDR2 reads FQNEAQ (reference sequence). The CDR3 loop spans 14 amino acids. CDR3 DNA sequence: TGTGCCAGCAGCCCGGACAGGGGCTCCTATGGCTACACCTTC. It is translated as CASSPDRGSYGYTF.

V is TRBV7-2 and J is TRBJ2-3; 7 nucleotides line up with TRBD1. V lost 3 bases to trimming and J lost 3 bases; unmatched junction nucleotides: 6. Germline V gene lookup returns CDR1 SGHTA and CDR2 FQGNSA. CDR3 size: 15 residues. CDR3 protein: CASSFRTGGTDTQYF. The CDR3, as DNA: TGTGCCAGCAGCTTTCGGACAGGTGGGACAGATACGCAGTATTTT.

Points on this clone: The same CDR3 also results from other DNA sequences found in this sample. This chain uses TRBV14 with TRBJ1-1; D uncertain. The CDR3 covers 13 residues. Germline-derived CDR1 and CDR2 are SGHDN and FVKESK. Trimming pared 4 bases from V and 2 bases from J, leaving 8 bases between. The CDR3 region is CASSRGLNTEAFF. DNA for the CDR3: TGTGCCAGCAGCCGTGGGCTTAACACTGAAGCTTTCTTT.

V is TRBV4-2 and J is TRBJ2-5, with D possibly TRBD2 on 7 matching bases. The V gene lost 4 bases and the J gene lost 3 bases, with 12 bases spanning the gap. Germline CDR1 is LGHNA and CDR2 is YNFKEQ. CDR3 size: 14 residues. The DNA of the CDR3 is TGTGCCAGCAGCCCCAGAGGGGGGGAAGAGACCCAGTACTTC. This codes for CASSPRGGEETQYF.

In DNA form, the CDR3 reads TGTGCCAGCAGCATGCCTCCTCTAGCGGGAGGGCGCAATGAGCAGTTCTTC. Translating gives CASSMPPLAGGRNEQFF. The gene calls are TRBV7-2 and TRBJ2-1; 12 bases map to TRBD2. Germline CDR1 is SGHTA and CDR2 is FQGNSA. CDR3 size: 17 residues. V gave up 5 bases and J gave up 6 bases; unmatched junction bases: 11.